There are many counts of the clone carrying this T cell receptor beta chain. These data come from a study of T cells in Graves' hyperthyroidism and ophthalmopathy. RNA transcripts gave rise to amplified TCR beta CDR3 regions. A first-round RT-PCR of the TCR CDR3 used the HTBI primer set. TCRdb itself ran the multiplex PCR reads through MiXCR, one entry per CDR3 protein. Here the sample spans approximately 350,000 distinct CDR3 sequences, 13% to 15% being singletons. The CDR3 contains 13 residues. The V gene's germline CDR1 is DFQATT and CDR2 SNEGSKA (reference sequence). J gave up 2 bases and V 4 bases, and 2 bases lay outside the gene matches.

The material sequenced was blood. This TCR was sampled from a woman between 55 and 75 years old with Graves' ophthalmopathy. The chain has TRBV20-1 and TRBJ2-7; 10 bases align to TRBD1. CDR3 sequence reads: CSAIGQGAYEQYF. The DNA for the CDR3 is TGCAGTGCTATCGGACAGGGGGCCTACGAGCAGTACTTC.